A single sample is the source of the 3 T cell receptor beta chains below, sequenced in a study of PD-L1 blockade in urothelial cancer (dated by TCRdb to 2016 to 2017). The receptor library was made with the immunoSEQ multiplex PCR assay. The table was pulled from immuneACCESS by TCRdb, which kept in-frame rearrangements only. Such tables lose some clones; where checked, under half of the loss comes from unresolved V genes, and the rest has no known cause. This sample has 50,000 or so clones in its table, and approximately 86% of those were observed once. About 9.4% of the sample is taken by the ten largest. The sample's time point label is to be understood as: peripheral blood 6 weeks after treatment start. The material sequenced was PBMCs, taken around atezolizumab (anti-PD-L1) treatment. The receptors come from a man aged 60 to 75 with urothelial cancer.

V gene TRBV6-6 combines with J gene TRBJ1-6, with D maybe TRBD1 (5 bases). CDR3 length: 13 residues. V was shortened by 2 bases and J by 14 bases, with 13 bases between the two germline ends. Germline CDR1 and CDR2: MNHNY and SVGAGI (reference sequence). The CDR3 nucleotides read TGTGCCAGCAGTTACATGGCAGGGACTGCCCTCCACTTT. Translation: CASSYMAGTALHF.

This chain uses TRBV5-4 with TRBJ1-2; 11 bases fit TRBD1. The CDR3 spans 16 residues. Germline V gene data show CDR1 as SGHNT and CDR2 as YYREEE (reference sequence). The V gene end was trimmed by 5 bases and the J gene end by 6 bases; junction bases not matched to a gene: 12. CDR3 in amino acids: CASRSPGQGAPNGYTF. In nucleotides, the CDR3 is TGTGCCAGCAGATCCCCAGGACAGGGGGCGCCGAATGGCTACACCTTC. Using reference TRBV5-4 and TRBJ1-2 for the parts outside the CDR3, the full variable domain is ETGVTQSPTHLIKTRGQQVTLRCSSQSGHNTVSWYQQALGQGPQFIFQYYREEENGRGNFPPRFSGLQFPNYSSELNVNALELDDSALYLCASRSPGQGAPNGYTFGSGTRLTVV.

This chain joins TRBV30 and TRBJ1-1; no reliable D call. The CDR3 runs 11 residues. Between the trimmed V and J ends, which lost 0 bases and 8 bases, there was a span of 7 bases. CDR1 is GTSNPN and CDR2 is SVGIG in the germline V gene (reference sequence). CDR3 protein: CAWSVLSEAFF. CDR3 bases: TGTGCCTGGAGTGTTCTATCCGAAGCTTTCTTT.